This TCR beta chain was recovered during a study of Ad26.COV2.S vaccination and SARS-CoV-2 variants. Study in general: Into the muscle, Ad26.COV2.S was dosed once or twice, 56 days apart. Study-wide findings and caveats: Spike-specific responses of CD8+ and CD4+ T cells were reported to display substantial breadth after vaccination.

TCRdb keeps only in-frame clones here, not all; method: immunoSEQ multiplex PCR. Here the sample spans 380,000 or so clones, 86% being singletons. This CDR3 is 14 amino acids long. V lost 4 bases, J lost 6 bases, and 7 bases stayed unmatched. Germline assignment: CDR1 MGHRA and CDR2 YSYEKL. Regarding treatment: roughly 20 received Ad26.COV2.S at low or high dose, single or two shots; five or six received placebo; per-sample allocation not given. Sampling was performed 63 days after the first vaccine or placebo injection. The shot given was an Ad26 vector that makes Wuhan-strain SARS-CoV-2 spike. Regarding this clone: Its antigen is still unknown.

The J gene is TRBJ1-1, the V gene TRBV4-1; 8 positions match TRBD1. Sample: peripheral blood, taken in a trial of Ad26.COV2.S vaccine versus placebo. The TCR originated in a person between 18 and 60 years old who received the Ad26.COV2.S COVID-19 vaccine or a placebo. CDR3 sequence: CASSPGQGGAEAFF. Here the CDR3 DNA reads TGCGCCAGCAGCCCAGGACAGGGTGGGGCTGAAGCTTTCTTT.